Listed here are 16 T cell receptor beta chains from one sample, sequenced in a study of blood T cell repertoires in COVID-19. Produced via immunoSEQ multiplex PCR; TCRdb's table is partial and in-frame only. The data contain 300,000 to 400,000 clones, roughly nine tenths of them seen just once; the ten biggest clones take up 1%. Sequencing used PBMCs or T cells enriched from blood (not recorded which). These receptors all stem from a man aged 18 to 29 who had recovered from COVID-19.

The CDR3 region has the DNA TGTGCCAGCAGCTCCCCGGTAGCGGGGGGCCTTAATGAGCAGTTCTTC. Translated, it gives CASSSPVAGGLNEQFF. The chain carries TRBV7-2 and TRBJ2-1; 10 bases line up with TRBD2. The CDR3 spans 16 residues. V lost 4 bases to trimming and J lost 7 bases; unmatched junction nucleotides: 10. The germline gives CDR1 SGHTA, CDR2 FQGNSA.

This clone was picked up one time. J is TRBJ1-1 and V is TRBV7-7, with 10 bases lining up with TRBD1. Germline values: CDR1 SSHAT, CDR2 FNYEAQ (reference sequence). The CDR3 has 18 residues. The J segment lost 3 bases and the V segment lost 2 bases, leaving 12 bases of the junction unmatched. The CDR3 region has the DNA TGTGCCAGCAGCTTAAGGGTGAGGGACAGGGGTCGTGACACTGAAGCTTTCTTT. Translated, it gives CASSLRVRDRGRDTEAFF.

This chain links TRBV18 with TRBJ1-3; TRBD1 matches 7 bases. There are 13 residues in the CDR3. V was clipped by 5 bases and J by 7 bases; unmatched bases: 5. The germline gives CDR1 KGHSH, CDR2 LQKENI. CDR3 protein: CASSYDRDNTIYF. The CDR3, as DNA: TGTGCCAGCTCATACGACAGGGACAACACCATATATTTT.

This chain uses TRBV28 with TRBJ1-2; D remains ambiguous. There are 15 residues in the CDR3. Germline V gene data show CDR1 as MDHEN and CDR2 as SYDVKM. Trimming pared 2 bases from V and 1 base from J, leaving 11 bases between. In DNA, the CDR3 is TGTGCCAGCAGTTTAGCCCTCGGACTTAACTATGGCTACACCTTC. This encodes CASSLALGLNYGYTF.

CDR3 protein: CASSFRGGATDTQYF. Here the CDR3 DNA reads TGCGCCAGCAGCTTCCGAGGGGGGGCAACAGATACGCAGTATTTT. This chain connects TRBV5-1 to TRBJ2-3; D may be TRBD2 (7 bases). Germline-derived CDR1 and CDR2 are SGHRS and YFSETQ. Between the trimmed V and J ends, which lost 2 bases and 3 bases, there was a span of 13 bases. The CDR3 loop spans 15 amino acids.

This clone was observed a handful of times. The rearrangement links TRBV3-1 (or the pseudogene TRBV3-2) to TRBJ1-5; TRBD1 might be the D (6 bases). Trimming took 5 bases from V and 9 from J, leaving 11 bases between them. CDR1 is LGHDT and CDR2 is YNNKEL in the germline V gene (reference sequence). The CDR3 has 12 amino acids. CDR3: CASSTTGRPQHF. The CDR3 DNA sequence: TGTGCCAGCAGCACGACAGGCAGGCCCCAGCATTTT.

V usage is TRBV11-2 and J usage is TRBJ2-5; the D gene is possibly TRBD1 (5 bases). The germline CDR1 and CDR2 sequences are SGHAT and FQNNGV. This CDR3 comprises 13 residues. V was trimmed by 7 bases and J by 5 bases, leaving 14 bases between them. The CDR3 DNA is TGTGCCAGCACTGGGCAGGGTGGGGAGACCCAGTACTTC. It specifies CASTGQGGETQYF.

The rearrangement uses TRBV5-1 and TRBJ1-1; the match to TRBD1 covers 10 bases. CDR3 length: 15 residues. Germline V gene sequence: CDR1 SGHRS, CDR2 YFSETQ. With V trimmed by 3 bases and J by 5 bases, 7 bases remained unmatched. As DNA, the CDR3 is TGCGCCAGCAGCTCGCAGACAGGGGGCTTGACTGAAGCTTTCTTT. Translated: CASSSQTGGLTEAFF. The full variable domain, rest sourced from reference TRBV5-1 and TRBJ1-1, is KAGVTQTPRYLIKTRGQQVTLSCSPISGHRSVSWYQQTPGQGLQFLFEYFSETQRNKGNFPGRFSGRQFSNSRSEMNVSTLELGDSALYLCASSSQTGGLTEAFFGQGTRLTVV.

The V gene is TRBV9, the J gene TRBJ2-7, with 13 bases identical to TRBD2. The CDR3 is made up of 16 amino acids. Looked up from germline, CDR1 is SGDLS and CDR2 is YYNGEE. Losses at the gene ends were 2 bases for V and 0 bases for J; bases not matched to a gene: 2. The CDR3 DNA is TGTGCCAGCAGCGTCGGGACTAGCGGGATCTCCTACGAGCAGTACTTC. Its translation: CASSVGTSGISYEQYF.

The chain links TRBV4-3 to TRBJ2-1; the match to TRBD2 covers 8 bases. This CDR3 has 15 amino acids. J gave up 7 bases and V 0 bases, and 5 bases lay outside the gene matches. CDR1 is LGHNA, CDR2 YSLEER, per germline. The CDR3 loop is CASSQEPIAGNEQFF. As DNA, the CDR3 is TGCGCCAGCAGCCAAGAACCCATAGCGGGAAATGAGCAGTTCTTC.

The rearrangement uses TRBV6-5 and TRBJ2-7; D is possibly TRBD1 (5 bases). The CDR3 runs 13 residues. V dropped 7 bases and J dropped 7 bases, with 17 bases sitting between them. Germline lookup yields CDR1 MNHEY and CDR2 SVGAGI. CDR3 region: CASTPGMGREQYF. In DNA form, the CDR3 reads TGTGCCAGCACCCCAGGGATGGGTCGGGAGCAGTACTTC.

The CDR3 sequence: CASSQELTAYNEQFF. Here the CDR3 DNA reads TGTGCCAGCAGCCAAGAGCTGACAGCATACAATGAGCAGTTCTTC. The chain joins TRBV4-2 to TRBJ2-1; D may be TRBD1 (5 bases). The V end was cut by 0 bases, the J end by 4 bases, with 10 bases between. In germline, CDR1 is LGHNA, CDR2 YNFKEQ. The CDR3 extends over 15 amino acids.

DNA of the CDR3: TGTGCCAGTGGGACCGCGGACAGGGTCTATGAGCAGTACTTC. As protein: CASGTADRVYEQYF. This chain joins TRBV19 and TRBJ2-7; 8 bases fit TRBD1. V was pared by 8 bases and J by 7 bases, with 13 bases of the junction left unmatched. This CDR3 is 14 amino acids long. CDR1 and CDR2 (germline): LNHDA, SQIVND (reference sequence).

V is TRBV28 and J is TRBJ1-5, with a weak D call TRBD1 (5 bases). Germline-derived CDR1 and CDR2 are MDHEN and SYDVKM. Trimming pared 2 bases from V and 4 bases from J, leaving 15 bases between. The CDR3 totals 16 residues. The CDR3 nucleotides are TGTGCCAGCAGTTTACAGGGTAGGTTTTATAATCAGCCCCAGCATTTT. It specifies CASSLQGRFYNQPQHF.

V gene TRBV2 combines with J gene TRBJ1-5; TRBD1 is a possible D gene (6 bases). Deletions cut 6 bases from V and 6 bases from J, with 6 bases between. CDR3 length: 11 amino acids. Germline loops: CDR1 SNHLY, CDR2 FYNNEI. In DNA form, the CDR3 reads TGTGCCAGCAGGGACAGTCAGCCCCAGCATTTT. This translates into CASRDSQPQHF. Complete variable domain (other parts from reference TRBV2 and TRBJ1-5): EPEVTQTPSHQVTQMGQEVILRCVPISNHLYFYWYRQILGQKVEFLVSFYNNEISEKSEIFDDQFSVERPDGSNFTLKIRSTKLEDSAMYFCASRDSQPQHFGDGTRLSIL.

The CDR3: CASSALGGWVGNEQFF. The CDR3 nucleotides are TGTGCCAGCAGCGCACTAGGGGGATGGGTCGGAAATGAGCAGTTCTTC. V is TRBV7-2 and J is TRBJ2-1, with D perhaps TRBD1 (6 bases). The germline V and J ends were trimmed by 5 bases and 7 bases, with 21 bases remaining between them. Per germline, CDR1 SGHTA and CDR2 FQGNSA. The CDR3 is made up of 16 amino acids.